This TCR beta chain stems from a study of blood T cell repertoires in COVID-19 (dated by TCRdb to 2018 to 2021). Regarding the study in general: The collaborator samples originated in the United States, Italy and Spain and spanned the acute and convalescent phases of COVID-19. The material from the prospective study consisted of cDNA or gDNA derived from T cells, B-cell-depleted T cells, or PBMCs. The dataset comprised deeply sampled blood TCRbeta repertoires from subjects exposed to, actively infected with, or recovered from COVID-19. The repertoires were made available in a free public database intended to serve as a resource for research on the immune response to SARS-CoV-2. Samples were obtained from the ongoing ImmuneRACE study (first 160 participants) and from 1,200 or so subjects provided by 6 global collaborators. Sample metadata almost always included a de-identified subject ID, COVID-19 status, age in years and sex. HLA class I and class II types, where available, came from metadata supplied by the sample provider rather than from assay-based typing.

Collaborating institutions collected whole blood in K2EDTA tubes following their own protocols. For TCRbeta analysis, collaborators shipped samples in one of three forms: frozen whole blood, isolated PBMCs, or DNA extracted from either of those sample types. From the germline V gene, CDR1 is MDHEN and CDR2 is SYDVKM. The cysteine opens and the phenylalanine closes a CDR3 of 17 amino acids. Only CDR3 DNA is held: 51 bases, read in frame from base 1. Trimming takes 5 bases off V and 1 base off J; junction bases not matched to a gene: 7. On this clone itself: Its recognized antigen is unknown. Per-nucleotide qualities are absent, and no much larger clonotype sits a single base away.

What the research found in general, with its limitations: The quantity of clinical and demographic metadata differed by source and by participant and was supplied without curation.

TCRbeta CDR3 regions were amplified from genomic DNA by means of the immunoSEQ Assay, a bias-controlled multiplex PCR. On the authors' methods: The number of nucleated cells in each sample was estimated by amplification of reference gene primers within the assay. Sequence reads were collapsed and filtered to measure the absolute abundance of every unique TCRbeta CDR3 rearrangement. For each sample, productive Simpson clonality was calculated as the square root of Simpson's diversity index across productive rearrangements. TCRdb obtained this table from immuneACCESS and retained in-frame rearrangements with V and J assigned. These tables miss some clones; where compared with another copy, unresolved V genes account for less than half of the shortfall, and the remainder is unexplained. V, J and clone size are taken as reported in that table, and D and trimming were inferred from the DNA itself. This sample holds roughly 200,000 clones; more than 70% were observed only once. The ten largest clones take up 2.5% to 3.5% of the sample.

The sequencing sample was made of peripheral blood. In this chain, TRBV28 is recombined with TRBJ1-6, and 8 bases in between align with TRBD1. This sequence was found in a woman aged 80 or over with active or convalescent COVID-19. The CDR3 sequence is CASSAEDRGSYNSPLHF. The DNA sequence follows: TGTGCCAGCAGTGCCGAAGACAGGGGTTCCTATAATTCACCCCTCCACTTT.